This TCR beta chain emerged from a study of monozygotic twins with inflammatory bowel disease (dated by TCRdb to about 2019). Notes on the research overall: The complete study included around 30 monozygotic twin pairs: 19 IBD-discordant Danish pairs and nine German pairs, of which four were IBD-concordant and five were IBD-discordant. The search for disease-associated traits relied mainly on comparing IBD patients with their genetically identical healthy co-twins within discordant pairs. Each individual had, on average, about 151 000 unique TCRalpha sequences and 181 000 unique TCRbeta sequences available for analysis. What the authors observed across the whole study: Repertoire similarity did not differ between concordant and discordant twins, which could be due to limited statistical power. TCRbeta repertoire diversity, by inverse Simpson index, was decreased in IBD patients compared with their healthy co-twins. No single strong signal or clonotype linked to IBD turned up in the results, so the idea that one exists was not supported. Compared with healthy twins, IBD patients shared fewer clonotypes with other individuals, and the difference was most pronounced in patients with signs of disease activity. Because patients were on differing immunosuppressive treatments, the repertoires may have picked up extra background noise and inter-individual variability. Different T cell subtypes could not be distinguished in the analysis.

Library construction relied on 5' RACE. The input for every TCR library was around 4,000 ng of total RNA. For each sample, cDNA synthesis with SMARTScribe reverse transcriptase was split into eight separate reactions. During cDNA synthesis, unique molecular identifiers containing a 6-nucleotide sample barcode were introduced by template switching. TCRalpha and TCRbeta cDNA was amplified in two nested PCRs of roughly 17 and 9 cycles, and bead purification was carried out after each PCR. Before amplification, cDNA was treated with uracil DNA-glycosylase and purified using the QIAquick PCR purification kit. The second PCR was the step at which Illumina TruSeq-compatible adapters and sample-specific barcodes were added. TapeStation and Qubit were used to check library quality and concentration, and around 4.5 ng of each library went into the pool. Sequencing of pooled libraries was carried out on an Illumina HiSeq2500 single-index Rapid Run using 2 x 100 bp reads and custom sequencing primers. Per the original workflow: MiGEC version 1.2.6 was used for UMI-based consensus assembly, which corrected PCR and sequencing errors. V(D)J alignment, clonotype assembly and CDR3 extraction were performed with MiXCR version 2.1.1. Normalisation of gene usage, clonotype sharing and MAIT/NKT TCR abundance was achieved by analysing the top 1000, 10 000 and 20 000 clonotypes per sample. Diversity was computed as the inverse Simpson index with the vegan R package after downsampling to 27 000 UMIs. Statistical testing used paired Mann-Whitney U tests on the discordant twin pairs and applied Benjamini-Hochberg correction for multiple testing. TCRdb reprocessed the reads, reporting each CDR3 protein sequence once and no DNA. TCRdb, not the authors, supplied the V and J calls. The sample table records approximately 150,000 distinct CDR3 sequences. The ten largest clones take up around 2.4% of the sample.

From each donor, a roughly 2.5 ml peripheral blood sample was drawn into PAXgene tubes and stored at -80 degrees C. Without any T cell sorting, total RNA was extracted from whole blood using the PAXgene blood miRNA kit on an automated QIAcube. Peripheral blood from monozygotic twin pairs who were concordant or discordant for inflammatory bowel disease underwent deep TCRalpha and TCRbeta repertoire profiling using unique molecular barcoding. Smoking habits were recorded for all twin pairs, and individuals were classified as current, former or never smokers. The germline V gene (reference sequence) sets CDR1 to DFQATT and CDR2 to SNEGSKA. From cysteine to phenylalanine, the CDR3 is 13 amino acids long. The DNA is unrecorded. On this clonotype itself: No antigen is known for it.

The receptor comes from a human donor with ulcerative colitis or Crohn's disease, or a healthy co-twin of an affected twin (not recorded which). The sequenced sample was blood. The chain is assembled from TRBV20-1 and TRBJ2-7; the D gene TCRdb calls, TRBD1, cannot be checked with no DNA. This receptor carries the CDR3 CSARGRVSYEQYF.